Shown below are 10 T cell receptor beta chains from a single sample sequenced in a study of blood T cell repertoires in COVID-19. This table comes from immunoSEQ multiplex PCR, and its TCRdb copy is limited to in-frame clones, with some not included. Of roughly 250,000 clones detected, approximately 85% appear once; the ten largest clones hold roughly 0.94%. Input material: peripheral blood. The receptors come from a human donor with COVID-19, enrolled during active disease. The donor label of this sample is uncertain.

This clone occurred a few times. The V gene is TRBV24-1, the J gene TRBJ2-7, with 7 bases identical to TRBD1. Germline V gene data show CDR1 as KGHDR and CDR2 as SFDVKD. V dropped 6 bases and J dropped 1; count of bases not matched to a gene: 5. The CDR3 has 14 residues. The CDR3 DNA follows: TGTGCCACCAGTCGGGGCAGGGGGTCCTACGAGCAGTACTTC. Translating it yields CATSRGRGSYEQYF.

This clone was counted once. V usage is TRBV6-5 and J usage is TRBJ2-7; 9 nucleotides agree with TRBD1. CDR3 length: 14 residues. After removal of 6 bases from V and 5 bases from J, the junction contained 8 bases not matched to a gene. From germline, CDR1 is MNHEY and CDR2 SVGAGI. As DNA, the CDR3 is TGTGCCAGCAGGAAGACAGGGGGTGGGGACGAGCAGTACTTC. Amino acids: CASRKTGGGDEQYF.

This clone was counted a single time. This chain links TRBV7-9 with TRBJ2-7; D not certain. The CDR3 has 14 residues. Trimming removed 2 bases at V and 0 bases at J, with 8 bases between. Germline V gene lookup returns CDR1 SEHNR and CDR2 FQNEAQ (reference sequence). The CDR3 coding sequence is TGTGCCAGCAGCTTAATGCTAAGCTCCTACGAGCAGTACTTC. This sequence encodes CASSLMLSSYEQYF.

The V gene is TRBV30, the J gene TRBJ1-3, with D perhaps matching TRBD1 (5 bases). The CDR3 has 14 residues. From germline, CDR1 is GTSNPN and CDR2 SVGIG (reference sequence). The CDR3 is CALGRGTSGNTIYF. The CDR3 DNA is TGTGCGCTGGGGAGGGGAACCTCTGGAAACACCATATATTTT. Combining the CDR3 with reference TRBV30 and TRBJ1-3 gives the whole variable domain SQTIHQWPATLVQPVGSPLSLECTVEGTSNPNLYWYRQAAGRGLQLLFYSVGIGQISSEVPQNLSASRPQDRQFILSSKKLLLSDSGFYLCALGRGTSGNTIYFGEGSWLTVV.

The CDR3 DNA reads as TGTGCCAGCACGACAGGGCTCGGGGCTCCTAACTATGGCTACACCTTC. It codes for CASTTGLGAPNYGYTF. This rearrangement joins TRBV5-6 to TRBJ1-2, with 7 bases identical to TRBD1. After removal of 6 bases from V and 0 bases from J, the junction contained 11 bases not matched to a gene. Germline V gene data show CDR1 as SGHDT and CDR2 as YYEEEE. The CDR3 sequence is 16 residues long.

The chain employs TRBV11-3 and TRBJ1-1; D is ambiguous. The length of the CDR3 is 13 residues. With 2 bases removed from V and 5 bases from J, the gap between germline ends came to 9 bases. The V gene's germline CDR1 is SGHNT and CDR2 YENEEA. CDR3 in amino acids: CASSLRDGTEAFF. The CDR3 DNA sequence: TGTGCCAGCAGCTTAAGAGACGGGACTGAAGCTTTCTTT.

The chain uses TRBV7-3 and TRBJ2-1; D may be TRBD2 (6 bases). The CDR3 loop spans 15 amino acids. CDR1 and CDR2 (germline): SGHTA, FQGTGA. The V end lost 5 bases, the J end lost 4 bases, and 15 bases lay between the germline ends. CDR3 sequence: CASSPGSGEYNEQFF. As DNA, the CDR3 is TGTGCCAGCAGCCCAGGTAGCGGAGAATACAATGAGCAGTTCTTC.

In DNA form, the CDR3 reads TGTGCCAGCAGTCTGACTAGCGCCAATGAGCAGTTCTTC. This codes for CASSLTSANEQFF. The V gene is TRBV7-2, the J gene TRBJ2-1, with 8 bases that match TRBD2. CDR3 length: 13 residues. CDR1 and CDR2 (germline): SGHTA, FQGNSA. V lost 6 bases to trimming and J lost 6 bases; unmatched junction nucleotides: 4.

The CDR3 DNA sequence: TGCGCCAGCAGCCAAGATCGGTACTCCTACGAGCAGTACTTC. Translated, it gives CASSQDRYSYEQYF. The chain recombines TRBV4-1 with TRBJ2-7, with D hard to call. This CDR3 comprises 14 residues. CDR1 and CDR2 from the germline V gene are MGHRA and YSYEKL. The germline V and J ends were trimmed by 0 bases and 0 bases, with 6 bases remaining between them.

This chain connects TRBV28 to TRBJ2-7; 11 positions agree with TRBD2. The CDR3 sequence is 16 residues long. CDR1 is MDHEN and CDR2 is SYDVKM in the germline V gene. With 4 bases clipped from V and 6 bases from J, the junction kept 11 bases outside the gene matches. CDR3 coding DNA: TGTGCCAGCAGTTCCTACCGACTAGCGGGAAGGCCCGAGCAGTACTTC. Its translation: CASSSYRLAGRPEQYF.